These T cell receptor beta chains were read from a single sample in a study of cytomegalovirus exposure and HLA in healthy donors. The repertoire was sequenced with immunoSEQ multiplex PCR; TCRdb's copy has only in-frame clones and lacks some. Among tens of thousands of clones listed, roughly 60% were seen once. The sequencing input was PBMCs. These receptor sequences come from a man aged 55 to 70 in good health and CMV-seropositive. Each CDR3 is given with its conserved first and last residue. Fields, in order: D gene, clone size, J gene, V gene, CDR3 DNA, CDR3 protein. A D gene is named only where the DNA matches it firmly. Clone size is shown for a subset of rows, as once, few, many or a class of expanded clone.

D gene: TRBD1; clone size: NA; J gene: TRBJ2-7; V gene: TRBV5-1; CDR3 DNA: TGCGCCAGCAGCTTGGCCCTGAGGGGGCGCGAGCAGTACTTC; CDR3 protein: CASSLALRGREQYF
D gene: TRBD1; clone size: NA; J gene: TRBJ2-3; V gene: TRBV9; CDR3 DNA: TGTGCCAGCAGCCCTACAGGGGAAGATACGCAGTATTTT; CDR3 protein: CASSPTGEDTQYF
D gene: TRBD2; clone size: few; J gene: TRBJ2-3; V gene: TRBV19; CDR3 DNA: TGTGCCAGTAGTACAAGCGGGAGAGGAGGCACAGATACGCAGTATTTT; CDR3 protein: CASSTSGRGGTDTQYF
D gene: TRBD2; clone size: NA; J gene: TRBJ2-1; V gene: TRBV7-2; CDR3 DNA: TGTGCCAGCAGCTTAGTGACGGCGGGAGGACTGAATGAGCAGTTCTTC; CDR3 protein: CASSLVTAGGLNEQFF
D gene: NA; clone size: NA; J gene: TRBJ1-3; V gene: TRBV5-4; CDR3 DNA: TGTGCCAGCAGCTTGCAGGGCGCTGGAAACACCATATATTTT; CDR3 protein: CASSLQGAGNTIYF
D gene: TRBD2; clone size: NA; J gene: TRBJ2-1; V gene: TRBV25-1; CDR3 DNA: TGTGCCAGCAGTGTAAGCGGGATAGGGGTCAATGAGCAGTTCTTC; CDR3 protein: CASSVSGIGVNEQFF
D gene: TRBD1; clone size: NA; J gene: TRBJ1-5; V gene: TRBV4-2; CDR3 DNA: TGTGCCAGCAGCCAGGGACAGGGGCGCGGTCAGCCCCAGCATTTT; CDR3 protein: CASSQGQGRGQPQHF
D gene: NA; clone size: NA; J gene: TRBJ2-1; V gene: TRBV18; CDR3 DNA: TGTGCCAGCTCACAAGATAGGGGGGGGAATGAGCAGTTCTTC; CDR3 protein: CASSQDRGGNEQFF
D gene: NA; clone size: NA; J gene: TRBJ2-7; V gene: TRBV10-3; CDR3 DNA: TGTGCCATCAGTGAGTCGATGTTTGAGGCTCCAGTCCCCTACGAGCAGTACTTC; CDR3 protein: CAISESMFEAPVPYEQYF
D gene: NA; clone size: NA; J gene: TRBJ1-5; V gene: TRBV15; CDR3 DNA: TGTGCCACCAGCCAAGGACAAGTCAATCAGCCCCAGCATTTT; CDR3 protein: CATSQGQVNQPQHF
D gene: NA; clone size: NA; J gene: TRBJ2-3; V gene: TRBV7-3; CDR3 DNA: TGTGCCAGCAGCTTAGGAACTTACGGGTGGGCAGATACGCAGTATTTT; CDR3 protein: CASSLGTYGWADTQYF
D gene: NA; clone size: NA; J gene: TRBJ1-1; V gene: TRBV18; CDR3 DNA: TGTGCCAGCTCACCGGGCGGGAGGGAGAACACTGAAGCTTTCTTT; CDR3 protein: CASSPGGRENTEAFF
D gene: NA; clone size: NA; J gene: TRBJ1-1; V gene: TRBV19; CDR3 DNA: TGTGCCAGCAGAGACAGATTGAACACTGAAGCTTTCTTT; CDR3 protein: CASRDRLNTEAFF
D gene: TRBD1; clone size: NA; J gene: TRBJ2-1; V gene: TRBV5-8; CDR3 DNA: TGTGCCAGCAGCGAGATAAGGGGGCCGAATGAGCAGTTCTTC; CDR3 protein: CASSEIRGPNEQFF
D gene: TRBD1; clone size: NA; J gene: TRBJ2-1; V gene: TRBV5-1; CDR3 DNA: TGCGCCAGCAGCTTGGCAGGGGGCCCCCCTCTAGATGAGCAGTTCTTC; CDR3 protein: CASSLAGGPPLDEQFF
D gene: NA; clone size: NA; J gene: TRBJ1-1; V gene: TRBV29-1; CDR3 DNA: TGCAGCGTTGGTAAGCGGATGAACACTGAAGCTTTCTTT; CDR3 protein: CSVGKRMNTEAFF
D gene: NA; clone size: NA; J gene: TRBJ2-3; V gene: TRBV11-2; CDR3 DNA: TGTGCCAGCAGCTTCGGGACTGGGCCCGCAGATACGCAGTATTTT; CDR3 protein: CASSFGTGPADTQYF
D gene: NA; clone size: NA; J gene: TRBJ2-7; V gene: TRBV11-2; CDR3 DNA: TGTGCCAGCAGCGTAAATTCTGCCTACGAGCAGTACTTC; CDR3 protein: CASSVNSAYEQYF
D gene: NA; clone size: NA; J gene: TRBJ2-1; V gene: TRBV29-1; CDR3 DNA: TGCAGCGTTGGAGGATACAATGAGCAGTTCTTC; CDR3 protein: CSVGGYNEQFF
D gene: NA; clone size: NA; J gene: TRBJ1-1; V gene: TRBV6-5; CDR3 DNA: TGTGCCAGCGGTATGGCGGGGACAGCTTTCTTT; CDR3 protein: CASGMAGTAFF
D gene: TRBD2; clone size: NA; J gene: TRBJ2-3; V gene: TRBV5-6; CDR3 DNA: TGTGCCAGCAGCTTGGAGCGGGAGGGCCGATCAGATACGCAGTATTTT; CDR3 protein: CASSLEREGRSDTQYF
D gene: NA; clone size: NA; J gene: TRBJ1-5; V gene: TRBV28; CDR3 DNA: TGTGCCAGCCTTGGGGGGTTGGGCAATCAGCCCCAGCATTTT; CDR3 protein: CASLGGLGNQPQHF
D gene: TRBD1; clone size: few; J gene: TRBJ2-6; V gene: TRBV5-6; CDR3 DNA: TGTGCCAGCAGCCCCCGGGCGGGACAGGGAACTGGGGCCAACGTCCTGACTTTC; CDR3 protein: CASSPRAGQGTGANVLTF
D gene: TRBD1; clone size: NA; J gene: TRBJ1-2; V gene: TRBV14; CDR3 DNA: TGTGCCAGCAGCAAGACAGGGGGCGGTGGCTACACCTTC; CDR3 protein: CASSKTGGGGYTF
D gene: TRBD1; clone size: NA; J gene: TRBJ2-6; V gene: TRBV6-7; CDR3 DNA: TGTGCCAGCAGTGGGGACAGGAGCTCTGGGGCCAACGTCCTGACTTTC; CDR3 protein: CASSGDRSSGANVLTF
D gene: TRBD2; clone size: NA; J gene: TRBJ2-1; V gene: TRBV29-1; CDR3 DNA: TGCAGCGCCCGGCGACTAGCGGGCAACAATGAGCAGTTCTTC; CDR3 protein: CSARRLAGNNEQFF
D gene: TRBD1; clone size: NA; J gene: TRBJ1-3; V gene: TRBV9; CDR3 DNA: TGTGCCAGCAGCGCAACGGACAGGGTCTATGGAAACACCATATATTTT; CDR3 protein: CASSATDRVYGNTIYF
D gene: NA; clone size: NA; J gene: TRBJ2-7; V gene: TRBV4-1; CDR3 DNA: TGCGCCAGCAGCCAAGTCGCACAGGGTGCTGGCGAGCAGTACTTC; CDR3 protein: CASSQVAQGAGEQYF
D gene: TRBD1; clone size: NA; J gene: TRBJ2-7; V gene: TRBV29-1; CDR3 DNA: TGCAGCGTTGAAATCTATAACCGGGACAGGGGTTACGAGCAGTACTTC; CDR3 protein: CSVEIYNRDRGYEQYF
D gene: NA; clone size: few; J gene: TRBJ1-2; V gene: TRBV19; CDR3 DNA: TGTGCCAGTAGTATATCCCGACAGGCCCTTTATGGCTACACCTTC; CDR3 protein: CASSISRQALYGYTF
D gene: TRBD1; clone size: few; J gene: TRBJ1-2; V gene: TRBV7-2; CDR3 DNA: TGTGCCAGCAGCCTCCCCGGACAGGGGAACTATGGCTACACCTTC; CDR3 protein: CASSLPGQGNYGYTF
D gene: NA; clone size: NA; J gene: TRBJ1-5; V gene: TRBV7-6; CDR3 DNA: TGTGCCAGCAGCCCCGGGGTGGGGGCAAGGAGCAATCAGCCCCAGCATTTT; CDR3 protein: CASSPGVGARSNQPQHF